Following are 15 T cell receptor beta chains from one sample sequenced in a study of T cells in localized non-small cell lung cancer. Sequencing was performed with immunoSEQ multiplex PCR; in TCRdb, only in-frame clones are kept and a portion is missing. This repertoire shows 70,000 to 75,000 clones, about four fifths found once; its top ten account for 1.3%. Material: peripheral blood, obtained before any cancer treatment. Receptors were obtained from a female donor older than 55 with stage I lung adenocarcinoma.

The chain employs TRBV5-1 and TRBJ2-1; possible D gene TRBD1, 6 bases. The CDR3 is made up of 14 amino acids. V lost 2 bases and J 4 bases, leaving 10 bases between the germline ends. Germline V CDR1 and CDR2: SGHRS, YFSETQ. The CDR3 protein is CASSFQGNYNEQFF. The CDR3 bases are TGCGCCAGCAGCTTCCAGGGGAATTACAATGAGCAGTTCTTC.

This clone was detected a few times. This chain joins TRBV11-3 and TRBJ2-5, with 7 positions matching TRBD1. The CDR3 is 15 residues long. The V and J ends lost 5 bases and 8 bases, in that order; junction bases with no gene match: 14. Germline-derived CDR1 and CDR2 are SGHNT and YENEEA. The CDR3 region has the DNA TGTGCCAGCAGCCCGAGGCAGGGCAGGGGGAGAACCCAGTACTTC. Translating gives CASSPRQGRGRTQYF.

This clone was seen only once. The CDR3 DNA follows: TGTGCCAGCAGCCCCTCGAGTGCTGGGGCCAACGTCCTGACTTTC. Translated: CASSPSSAGANVLTF. The rearrangement uses TRBV7-6 and TRBJ2-6; D call uncertain. The germline V gene has CDR1 SGHVS and CDR2 FNYEAQ. The CDR3 extends over 15 amino acids. Trimming pared 5 bases from V and 2 bases from J, leaving 10 bases between.

This chain connects TRBV9 to TRBJ2-1; 9 bases fit TRBD2. This CDR3 has 15 residues. V trimming: 2 bases; J trimming: 3 bases; junction bases outside the gene matches: 3. CDR1 and CDR2 from the germline V gene are SGDLS and YYNGEE. CDR3 region: CASSVIAGDYNEQFF. CDR3 nucleotides: TGTGCCAGCAGCGTCATAGCGGGGGACTACAATGAGCAGTTCTTC.

This chain uses TRBV6-6 with TRBJ2-3; 9 bases are shared with TRBD2. The CDR3 has 14 amino acids. Per germline, CDR1 MNHNY and CDR2 SVGAGI (reference sequence). V shed 6 bases and J 5 bases; nucleotides not matched to a gene: 6. CDR3 sequence reads: CASRVGLAQDTQYF. The CDR3 DNA reads TGTGCCAGCAGGGTGGGACTAGCTCAAGATACGCAGTATTTT.

With regard to this clone: Other nucleotide sequences from this sample produce the same CDR3. The chain joins TRBV7-3 to TRBJ1-1; 7 bases map to TRBD1. After removal of 6 bases from V and 10 bases from J, the junction contained 17 bases not matched to a gene. Germline V gene lookup returns CDR1 SGHTA and CDR2 FQGTGA. CDR3 length equals 15 residues. The CDR3 region is CASSQGQEGTRGAFF. CDR3 in DNA: TGTGCCAGCAGTCAAGGACAGGAGGGTACCCGGGGAGCTTTCTTT.

The chain carries TRBV7-6 and TRBJ2-7; 8 bases are shared with TRBD2. The CDR3 runs 14 residues. The germline gives CDR1 SGHVS, CDR2 FNYEAQ. The V and J ends lost 5 bases and 4 bases, in that order; junction bases with no gene match: 7. This CDR3 reads CASSGGRPWYEQYF. CDR3 in DNA: TGTGCCAGCAGCGGCGGGAGGCCATGGTACGAGCAGTACTTC.

The chain recombines TRBV9 with TRBJ2-1; D uncertain. This CDR3 has 13 residues. Trimming stripped 3 bases from V and 5 bases from J, with 9 bases between. The germline CDR1 and CDR2 sequences are SGDLS and YYNGEE. The CDR3 loop is CASSAQTNNEQFF. In DNA, the CDR3 is TGTGCCAGCAGCGCGCAGACGAACAATGAGCAGTTCTTC. The full variable domain, rest sourced from reference TRBV9 and TRBJ2-1, is DSGVTQTPKHLITATGQRVTLRCSPRSGDLSVYWYQQSLDQGLQFLIQYYNGEERAKGNILERFSAQQFPDLHSELNLSSLELGDSALYFCASSAQTNNEQFFGPGTRLTVL.

The CDR3 bases are TGTGCCAGCACCCGAGGGGATTTAAGCAATCAGCCCCAGCATTTT. This translates into CASTRGDLSNQPQHF. The chain carries TRBV28 and TRBJ1-5, with a weak D call TRBD1 (5 bases). The ends were cut back, 7 bases at V and 1 base at J, with 14 bases in the middle. The CDR3 runs to 15 residues. Germline values: CDR1 MDHEN, CDR2 SYDVKM.

V usage is TRBV4-2 and J usage is TRBJ2-7; D is ambiguous. Germline V lookup: CDR1 LGHNA, CDR2 YNFKEQ. This CDR3 has 15 amino acids. V lost 0 bases, J lost 0 bases, and 9 bases lay in between. Here the CDR3 reads CASSQERVSSYEQYF. In nucleotides, the CDR3 is TGTGCCAGCAGCCAAGAGAGAGTAAGCTCCTACGAGCAGTACTTC.

This clone turned up a few times. J is TRBJ1-1 and V is TRBV5-4; D is undetermined. V lost 2 bases, J lost 1 base, and 6 bases lay in between. CDR1 and CDR2 from the germline V gene are SGHNT and YYREEE (reference sequence). CDR3 length equals 13 residues. The CDR3 coding sequence is TGTGCCAGCAGCTTTTCCCAGAACACTGAAGCTTTCTTT. It codes for CASSFSQNTEAFF.

The gene calls are TRBV10-3 and TRBJ2-7; no firm D call. V was shortened by 4 bases and J by 2 bases, with 3 bases between the two germline ends. Germline V gene data show CDR1 as ENHRY and CDR2 as SYGVKD. The CDR3 consists of 11 residues. The CDR3 DNA is TGTGCCATCAGTGGTACCTACGAGCAGTACTTC. It translates to CAISGTYEQYF.

This clone was picked up one time. The chain joins TRBV6-1 to TRBJ2-7; D unresolved. Trimming stripped 5 bases from V and 2 bases from J, with 7 bases between. Germline V gene sequence: CDR1 MNHNS, CDR2 SASEGT. The CDR3 is made up of 12 amino acids. As DNA, the CDR3 is TGTGCCAGCAGTTTGCCCCCCTACGAGCAGTACTTC. As protein: CASSLPPYEQYF.

CDR3 in amino acids: CASSTTLDVYEQYF. CDR3 bases: TGTGCCAGTAGTACTACCCTGGACGTATACGAGCAGTACTTC. This chain links TRBV19 with TRBJ2-7; D is ambiguous. The ends were cut back, 4 bases at V and 4 bases at J, with 14 bases in the middle. Germline CDR1 is LNHDA and CDR2 is SQIVND (reference sequence). This CDR3 is built from 14 residues.

The V and J genes are TRBV15 and TRBJ2-7, with D possibly being TRBD1 or TRBD2 (5 bases each). Trimming cost V 0 bases and J 6 bases, with 18 bases left between them. The CDR3 totals 16 residues. CDR1 is LNHNV, CDR2 YYDKDF, per germline (reference sequence). In nucleotides, the CDR3 is TGTGCCACCAGCAGAGAGAATCCCCGAGGGCAGGGCGAGCAGTACTTC. Protein product: CATSRENPRGQGEQYF.